These T cell receptor beta chains were read from a single sample in a study of T cells of healthy individuals. TCRdb re-called the 5' RACE reads with MiXCR, one entry per CDR3 protein. This table has about 60,000 distinct CDR3 sequences, roughly 17% appearing once. These receptors were taken from a human donor in good health. CDR3s include the opening cysteine and the closing phenylalanine or tryptophan. The order of the fields is J gene, V gene, clone size, D gene, CDR3 DNA, CDR3 protein. A D gene is named only where the DNA matches it firmly. Some rows mark clone size as missing; the rest say once, few, many or name a class of expanded clone.

>TRBJ2-1|TRBV7-9|NA|NA
TGTGCCAGCAGAGGGGCCGATAATGAGCAGTTCTTC
CASRGADNEQFF
>TRBJ2-7|TRBV5-1|NA|NA
TGTGCCAGCAGCTTGGTTGCGGGACCGACCTACGAGCAGTACTTC
CASSLVAGPTYEQYF
>TRBJ2-5|TRBV4-2|many|TRBD2
TGTGCCAGCAGCCCCGGGACTAGCGGGAGTGAGACCCAGTACTTC
CASSPGTSGSETQYF
>TRBJ2-7|TRBV7-2|many|NA
TGTGCCAGCAGCTTACTTGGCCAGATTCAAACCTACGAGCAGTACTTC
CASSLLGQIQTYEQYF
>TRBJ1-2|TRBV20-1|many|NA
TGCAGTGCTAGATCCCCACACCGGGGCTACACCTTC
CSARSPHRGYTF
>TRBJ2-6|TRBV14|few|NA
TGTGCCAGCAGCCAAGATGGTTTCGGTGAGCGCTCTGGGGCCAACGTCCTGACTTTC
CASSQDGFGERSGANVLTF
>TRBJ2-1|TRBV7-9|NA|TRBD1
TGTGCCAGCAGCTCCAGGGGGAGTAGGCATGAGCAGTTCTTC
CASSSRGSRHEQFF
>TRBJ2-7|TRBV27|many|TRBD1
TGTGCCAGCAGCACCCCCGGGACAGCCTCCTACGAGCAGTACTTC
CASSTPGTASYEQYF
>TRBJ2-3|TRBV27|many|NA
TGTGCCAGCTCCCGGCCCCCACTAGTCCCTGGCCCAGATACGCAGTATTTT
CASSRPPLVPGPDTQYF
>TRBJ2-7|TRBV15|many|NA
TGTGCCACCAGCGACCCCCGGGACACTAACTCCTACGAGCAGTACTTC
CATSDPRDTNSYEQYF
>TRBJ1-5|TRBV9|NA|TRBD1
TGTGCCAGCAGCGTAGAGGGACAGTTCAATCAGCCCCAGCATTTT
CASSVEGQFNQPQHF
>TRBJ2-5|TRBV4-1|NA|NA
TGCGCCAGCAGCCAAGAATCGGCCAGTACCCAAGAGACCCAGTACTTC
CASSQESASTQETQYF
>TRBJ2-7|TRBV28|few|NA
TGTGCCAGCAGTTTACCCCAGGGTGCTTACTACGAGCAGTACTTC
CASSLPQGAYYEQYF
>TRBJ2-2|TRBV6-4|many|NA
TGTGCCAGCAGTGACAAGGGTACCGGGGAGCTGTTTTTT
CASSDKGTGELFF
>TRBJ1-2|TRBV7-8|many|NA
TGTGCCAGCAGCTTTAGTGGGGGTGGCTACACCTTC
CASSFSGGGYTF
>TRBJ2-7|TRBV7-9|many|TRBD2
TGTGCCAGCAGCTTAAGAGGAGGACTAGCGATCTCCTACGAGCAGTACTTC
CASSLRGGLAISYEQYF
>TRBJ1-3|TRBV25-1|NA|NA
TGTGCCAGCAGTGAATCGGGCACTGGAAACACCATATATTTT
CASSESGTGNTIYF
>TRBJ1-1|TRBV20-1|many|NA
TGCAGTGCAGCCAGGGGCAACACTGAAGCTTTCTTT
CSAARGNTEAFF
>TRBJ1-1|TRBV29-1|many|NA
TGCAGCGTTGACCGCTTTTCCAACACTGAAGCTTTCTTT
CSVDRFSNTEAFF
>TRBJ2-5|TRBV25-1|NA|NA
TGTGCCAGCAGTGAATCCCGGGACACCCAAGAGACCCAGTACTTC
CASSESRDTQETQYF
>TRBJ2-6|TRBV7-2|few|TRBD2
TGTGCCAGCAGCAGTAGCGGGAGGGCGGGCAACGTCCTGACTTTC
CASSSSGRAGNVLTF
>TRBJ1-2|TRBV29-1|many|TRBD1
TGCAGCGTTGATAAGTCCGGGACAGGGGCTGGCTACACCTTC
CSVDKSGTGAGYTF
>TRBJ2-6|TRBV19|many|TRBD1
TGTGCCAGTAGGAGACAGGGTGGGGCCAACGTCCTGACTTTC
CASRRQGGANVLTF
>TRBJ2-7|TRBV25-1|many|TRBD2
TGTGCCAGCAGTAGAGCGGGAGCCTACGAGCAGTACTTC
CASSRAGAYEQYF
>TRBJ2-7|TRBV4-1|NA|NA
TGCGCCAGCAGCCAAGTCGGGACTTCCTACGAGCAGTACTTC
CASSQVGTSYEQYF
>TRBJ1-1|TRBV7-9|few|NA
TGTGCCAGCAGCCCCCCGATGTACCCTGAAGCTTTCTTT
CASSPPMYPEAFF
>TRBJ2-7|TRBV2|NA|TRBD2
TGTGCCAGCAGAGCAACGGGACTAGCGGGTGAGGAACAGTACTTC
CASRATGLAGEEQYF
>TRBJ2-5|TRBV12-3/TRBV12-4|many|NA
TGTGCCAGCCTAAAGGAGGAGGAGACCCAGTACTTC
CASLKEEETQYF
>TRBJ1-1|TRBV7-9|NA|NA
TGTGCCAGCAGCCAGAGTCGTGAGACTGAAGCTTTCTTT
CASSQSRETEAFF
>TRBJ2-5|TRBV4-1|few|NA
TGCGCCAGCAGCTCCGCGACAAGCAGCGGAAAGACCCAGTACTTC
CASSSATSSGKTQYF
>TRBJ1-5|TRBV5-1|many|TRBD1
TGCGCCAGCAGCGTCGGACAGGGAGACCAGCCCCAGCATTTT
CASSVGQGDQPQHF
>TRBJ2-1|TRBV25-1|NA|NA
TGTGCCAGCAGTGAACCCACAGGGCCGAACAATGAGCAGTTCTTC
CASSEPTGPNNEQFF
>TRBJ2-1|TRBV7-9|once|TRBD2
TGTGCCAGCAGCCCATTTGGGACTAGCGGGGTGTTTGAGCAGTTCTTC
CASSPFGTSGVFEQFF
>TRBJ2-5|TRBV7-2|few|NA
TGTGCCAGCAGCTTGGGCTGGCGGTCCTATGGGGAGACCCAGTACTTC
CASSLGWRSYGETQYF
>TRBJ2-2|TRBV5-1|many|NA
TGCGCCAGCAGCTTGCTAGGGGTTGACACCGGGGAGCTGTTTTTT
CASSLLGVDTGELFF
>TRBJ1-2|TRBV19|few|NA
TGTGCCAGTAGTATTGAGAGGGTCAGTGGCTACACCTTC
CASSIERVSGYTF
>TRBJ2-3|TRBV20-1|few|TRBD2
TGCAGTGCTAGAGATTCTAGCGGGAGTGTCGATACGCAGTATTTT
CSARDSSGSVDTQYF
>TRBJ2-1|TRBV6-2/TRBV6-3|NA|NA
TGTGCCGCTGGGGGTTACAATGAGCAGTTCTTC
CAAGGYNEQFF
>TRBJ1-2|TRBV5-1|many|NA
TGCGCCAGCAGCCTTGAATCGACGGAGTATGGCTACACCTTC
CASSLESTEYGYTF
>TRBJ2-3|TRBV7-2|NA|TRBD2
TGTGCCAGCAGCTCACTAGCGGGAGGGCCGGATACGCAGTATTTT
CASSSLAGGPDTQYF
>TRBJ2-1|TRBV28|many|NA
TGTGCCAGCAGGCCACCTTGGGGGTCCTACAATGAGCAGTTCTTC
CASRPPWGSYNEQFF
>TRBJ2-7|TRBV4-3|NA|NA
TGCGCCAGCAGCCAAGATGCGGCGGGGGCCCTCTACGAGCAGTACTTC
CASSQDAAGALYEQYF
>TRBJ2-4|TRBV2|many|NA
TGTGCCAGCAGTGAAGAAAAGGAATACGGCATTCAGTACTTC
CASSEEKEYGIQYF